This TCR beta chain was sequenced in a study of OX40 agonist ivuxolimab in advanced cancers. Looking at the study overall: Patients were dosed with the agonistic anti-OX40 (CD134) antibody ivuxolimab. Patients received ivuxolimab, an intravenous treatment, every 2 weeks at 0.01 to 10 mg/kg.

This clone was recorded only once. Only in-frame clones appear in the TCRdb table, and some are missing; sequencing was by immunoSEQ multiplex PCR. The profile shows tens of thousands of clones, 92% of them singletons. V was pared by 2 bases and J by 5 bases, with 11 bases between. The V gene's germline CDR1 is SGHDT and CDR2 YYEEEE. The CDR3 is 14 residues long. This chain joins TRBV5-6 and TRBJ1-5, with D unclear. The sequence was collected from an adult with an advanced solid tumor such as melanoma, head and neck, liver or kidney cancer. This specimen consisted of CD4+ or CD8+ T cells sorted from blood, obtained in a trial of the OX40 agonist ivuxolimab. This CDR3 is CASSFSDGHQPQHF. CDR3 bases: TGTGCCAGCAGCTTCTCGGACGGACATCAGCCCCAGCATTTT.